This record looks at one TCR beta chain sequence and its context. Antigen: not known. This record comes from a study of T cells in Graves' hyperthyroidism and ophthalmopathy. Notes on the study in general: Researchers found most expanded thyroid clonotypes above 0.001 in blood as well.

Exclusions: uncontrolled infection, other autoimmune disease, pregnancy, lactation. Fresh peripheral blood, 9.5 to 10 ml of it, supplied the PBMCs. There were TCR beta CDR3 regions amplified from RNA transcripts. The HTBI set primed first-round TCR CDR3 RT-PCR. TCRdb recomputed calls from the multiplex PCR reads with MiXCR, one row per CDR3 protein. The table shows approximately 690,000 distinct CDR3 sequences, with around 20% occurring only once. The sample taken for sequencing was blood. The TCR sequence derives from a man aged 30-40 years with Graves' ophthalmopathy.

The DNA for the CDR3 is TGCAGTGCTACCCCGATTGGACCTAGCAATCAGCCCCAGCATTTT. Translated, it gives CSATPIGPSNQPQHF. The chain carries TRBV20-1 and TRBJ1-5, with D uncertain. Germline assignment: CDR1 DFQATT and CDR2 SNEGSKA (reference sequence). The V end lost 4 bases, the J end lost 0 bases, and 13 bases lay between the germline ends. The CDR3 runs to 15 residues.